Sequencing of this T cell receptor (beta chain) was carried out in a study of beta chain features in type 1 diabetes. Findings and limits, study-wide: At VDJ recombination sites, type 1 diabetes patients had fewer insertions and more deleted nucleotides.

As concerns this clone: No antigen is known for it.

Sequenced material consisted of expressed TCRB transcripts (all of the isolated RNA was reverse transcribed). Sequencing of naive, central memory and regulatory T cell samples gave an average of about 3.7 million reads. Repertoires were generated with immunoSEQ multiplex PCR, while TCRdb's copy carries only in-frame clones and drops some. The data contain under 250,000 clones, roughly 14% of them singletons. Sequencing used naive CD4+ T cells from blood. The clonotype was recovered from a woman aged 40 to 49 in good health.

The CDR3 nucleotides read TGCAGCGTTGGAGGTCGGCTAAAAGAGACCCAGTACTTC. This encodes CSVGGRLKETQYF. The V gene is TRBV29-1, the J gene TRBJ2-5; D call uncertain. The CDR3 has 13 residues. The ends were cut back, 4 bases at V and 3 bases at J, with 12 bases in the middle. Germline V gene sequence: CDR1 SQVTM, CDR2 ANQGSEA.